These T cell receptor beta chains were read from a single sample in a study of blood T cell repertoires in COVID-19. Sequencing used immunoSEQ multiplex PCR; TCRdb keeps in-frame clones, though not all of them. The repertoire has about 80,000 clones, around four fifths of them found once; the top ten carry 15% to 20%. Sample: peripheral blood. All receptors derive from a man aged 80 or over with active or convalescent COVID-19. Both conserved end residues are trimmed from each CDR3. Each record gives: CDR3 protein, V gene, J gene, clone size, CDR3 length. Where a row states a size, it is once, few, many or the class of an expanded clone; other rows omit it.

cdr3_aa: ASLMQAPSTDTQY
v_call: TRBV5-6
j_call: TRBJ2-3
clone_size: .
cdr3_length: 13

cdr3_aa: ASSPWTGARGYGYT
v_call: TRBV28
j_call: TRBJ1-2
clone_size: .
cdr3_length: 14

cdr3_aa: ASSPDRGNQPQH
v_call: TRBV18
j_call: TRBJ1-5
clone_size: .
cdr3_length: 12

cdr3_aa: ASSYRRGGGKTQY
v_call: TRBV6-5
j_call: TRBJ2-5
clone_size: .
cdr3_length: 13

cdr3_aa: ASERQGNTEAF
v_call: TRBV7-9
j_call: TRBJ1-1
clone_size: .
cdr3_length: 11

cdr3_aa: ASSEAAMTPLH
v_call: TRBV2
j_call: TRBJ1-6
clone_size: .
cdr3_length: 11

cdr3_aa: ASSTGEKAF
v_call: TRBV19
j_call: TRBJ1-1
clone_size: .
cdr3_length: 9

cdr3_aa: ASSLRDGYT
v_call: TRBV12-3/TRBV12-4
j_call: TRBJ1-2
clone_size: .
cdr3_length: 9

cdr3_aa: ATAPSGGPTDTQY
v_call: TRBV15
j_call: TRBJ2-3
clone_size: .
cdr3_length: 13

cdr3_aa: ASSPGGNYNEQF
v_call: TRBV18
j_call: TRBJ2-1
clone_size: .
cdr3_length: 12

cdr3_aa: ASSRGRVTEAF
v_call: TRBV6-5
j_call: TRBJ1-1
clone_size: .
cdr3_length: 11

cdr3_aa: ASSLGRGLAAAGEQF
v_call: TRBV7-8
j_call: TRBJ2-1
clone_size: .
cdr3_length: 15

cdr3_aa: ASSLWTGTGNSPLH
v_call: TRBV5-6
j_call: TRBJ1-6
clone_size: .
cdr3_length: 14

cdr3_aa: ASSLGVGYT
v_call: TRBV5-6
j_call: TRBJ1-2
clone_size: .
cdr3_length: 9

cdr3_aa: ASKTNRGVEAF
v_call: TRBV6-1
j_call: TRBJ1-1
clone_size: .
cdr3_length: 11

cdr3_aa: ASSHPLGLAGSSNTGELF
v_call: TRBV3-1/TRBV3-2
j_call: TRBJ2-2
clone_size: .
cdr3_length: 18

cdr3_aa: ASSPQPRGEAF
v_call: TRBV3-1/TRBV3-2
j_call: TRBJ1-1
clone_size: .
cdr3_length: 11

cdr3_aa: ASAPGQGSYGYT
v_call: TRBV5-1
j_call: TRBJ1-2
clone_size: .
cdr3_length: 12

cdr3_aa: ASRTSGNNEQF
v_call: TRBV6-5
j_call: TRBJ2-1
clone_size: .
cdr3_length: 11

cdr3_aa: ASSLGTEYNYGYT
v_call: TRBV7-8
j_call: TRBJ1-2
clone_size: .
cdr3_length: 13

cdr3_aa: ASSPRVLELF
v_call: TRBV6-5
j_call: TRBJ1-4
clone_size: .
cdr3_length: 10

cdr3_aa: ASSPLSEAGGPGDTQY
v_call: TRBV3-1/TRBV3-2
j_call: TRBJ2-3
clone_size: .
cdr3_length: 16

cdr3_aa: ASSQGSAVRNTIY
v_call: TRBV3-1/TRBV3-2
j_call: TRBJ1-3
clone_size: .
cdr3_length: 13

cdr3_aa: AWSRQVVPNQPQH
v_call: TRBV30
j_call: TRBJ1-5
clone_size: .
cdr3_length: 13

cdr3_aa: ASRPQEVLNSPLH
v_call: TRBV6-5
j_call: TRBJ1-6
clone_size: .
cdr3_length: 13

cdr3_aa: ASSVLAGAWDTQY
v_call: TRBV19
j_call: TRBJ2-3
clone_size: .
cdr3_length: 13

cdr3_aa: ASSPGQGRNTIY
v_call: TRBV5-6
j_call: TRBJ1-3
clone_size: .
cdr3_length: 12

cdr3_aa: ASSKVLRPDLLRSPLH
v_call: TRBV21-1
j_call: TRBJ1-6
clone_size: .
cdr3_length: 16

cdr3_aa: ASRTGRTNEKLF
v_call: TRBV27
j_call: TRBJ1-4
clone_size: .
cdr3_length: 12

cdr3_aa: ASNLRRGGTAAGGQF
v_call: TRBV2
j_call: TRBJ2-1
clone_size: once
cdr3_length: 15

cdr3_aa: ASSPSGSLVNVAIYGYT
v_call: TRBV18
j_call: TRBJ1-2
clone_size: .
cdr3_length: 17

cdr3_aa: ASSPPGVIAGGRLDTQY
v_call: TRBV27
j_call: TRBJ2-3
clone_size: .
cdr3_length: 17

cdr3_aa: ASSPGAGAWETQY
v_call: TRBV7-2
j_call: TRBJ2-5
clone_size: .
cdr3_length: 13

cdr3_aa: ASSPDTQANEQF
v_call: TRBV3-1/TRBV3-2
j_call: TRBJ2-1
clone_size: .
cdr3_length: 12

cdr3_aa: ASSYETILALH
v_call: TRBV6-6
j_call: TRBJ1-6
clone_size: .
cdr3_length: 11

cdr3_aa: ASSARTGANYGYT
v_call: TRBV3-1/TRBV3-2
j_call: TRBJ1-2
clone_size: .
cdr3_length: 13

cdr3_aa: ASSLVSERGAF
v_call: TRBV7-9
j_call: TRBJ1-1
clone_size: .
cdr3_length: 11

cdr3_aa: ASSLSVYQPQH
v_call: TRBV12-3/TRBV12-4
j_call: TRBJ1-5
clone_size: .
cdr3_length: 11

cdr3_aa: ASSRGRRAWDEQF
v_call: TRBV5-6
j_call: TRBJ2-1
clone_size: .
cdr3_length: 13

cdr3_aa: ASSLAFVSSGNTIY
v_call: TRBV7-8
j_call: TRBJ1-3
clone_size: .
cdr3_length: 14